This T cell receptor beta chain was captured by sequencing in a study of radiation and T cells in renal cell carcinoma. Points from the study as a whole: From baseline, blood top tumor clonotypes peaked at 2 weeks post-radiation.

As to this clone: What it recognizes is unknown.

Only in-frame clones appear in the TCRdb table, and some are missing; sequencing was by immunoSEQ multiplex PCR. The table records around 140,000 clones, 86% of them present only once. Germline V CDR1 and CDR2: DFQATT, SNEGSKA (reference sequence). The CDR3 is made up of 10 amino acids. Deletions cut 4 bases from V and 11 bases from J, with 11 bases between. Time point indicated: blood 4 weeks post-SBRT, at nephrectomy. As for treatment: 15 Gy SBRT to primary tumor, nephrectomy 4 weeks later. Nephrectomy followed 15 Gy stereotactic body radiation by 4 weeks. The chain is built from TRBV20-1 and TRBJ1-1; a weak D match, TRBD1 (5 bases). The clonotype was recovered from a woman aged 45 to 65 with renal cell carcinoma. The sequences come from blood, collected from a patient whose treatment included radiotherapy and nephrectomy. The CDR3, as DNA: TGCAGTGCTATCCAGGGCCAGGCTTTCTTT. This gives the protein CSAIQGQAFF.